Shown below are 3 T cell receptor beta chains from a single sample sequenced in a study of blood T cell repertoires in COVID-19. Profiling relied on immunoSEQ multiplex PCR, and the TCRdb table lists in-frame clones only, not all of them. Altogether about 97,000 clones are present, 90% being singletons, with the ten largest covering 1.7%. The sample was peripheral blood. The receptors originated from a man aged 60 to 75 with acute or convalescent COVID-19.

The chain employs TRBV4-1 and TRBJ1-2; 7 bases are shared with TRBD1. Trimming cost V 1 base and J 7 bases; bases outside gene matches: 3. The CDR3 totals 13 residues. From germline, CDR1 is MGHRA and CDR2 YSYEKL. This chain's CDR3 is CASSQVQGGGYTF. CDR3 coding DNA: TGCGCCAGCAGCCAAGTGCAGGGGGGTGGCTACACCTTC.

The gene calls are TRBV7-2 and TRBJ1-2; D not certain. The length of the CDR3 is 16 residues. V dropped 4 bases and J dropped 7 bases, with 22 bases sitting between them. CDR1 and CDR2 (germline): SGHTA, FQGNSA. CDR3 in DNA: TGTGCCAGCAGCTCCGAGGGATTTCCCTTCGGACGTGGCTACACCTTC. This translates into CASSSEGFPFGRGYTF.

With respect to this clone: The DNA is left out, because the CDR3 cannot be placed on it with certainty; the CDR3 is given as TCRdb lists it. This rearrangement joins TRBV20-1 to TRBJ1-1; the table's D call, TRBD1, was not checked against the DNA. The germline V gene encodes CDR1 DFQATT and CDR2 SNEGSKA (reference sequence). The CDR3 spans 11 amino acids, including both terminal residues. The chain's CDR3 is CSARVGTGSFF.